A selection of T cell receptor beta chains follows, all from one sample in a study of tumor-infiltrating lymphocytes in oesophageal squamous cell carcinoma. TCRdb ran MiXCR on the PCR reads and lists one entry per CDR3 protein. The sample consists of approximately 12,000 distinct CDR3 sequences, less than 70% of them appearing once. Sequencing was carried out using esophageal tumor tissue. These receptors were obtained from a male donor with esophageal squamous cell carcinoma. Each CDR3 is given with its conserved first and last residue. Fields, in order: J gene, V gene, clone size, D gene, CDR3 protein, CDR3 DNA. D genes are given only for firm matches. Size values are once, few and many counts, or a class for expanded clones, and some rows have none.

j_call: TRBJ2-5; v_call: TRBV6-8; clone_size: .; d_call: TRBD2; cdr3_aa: CASRARWGGQETQYF; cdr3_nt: TGTGCCAGCAGGGCCAGATGGGGGGGCCAAGAGACCCAGTACTTC
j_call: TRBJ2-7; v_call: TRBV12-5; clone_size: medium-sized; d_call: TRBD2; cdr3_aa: CASGHGGAGEQYF; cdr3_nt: TGTGCTAGTGGCCACGGGGGGGCGGGGGAGCAGTACTTC
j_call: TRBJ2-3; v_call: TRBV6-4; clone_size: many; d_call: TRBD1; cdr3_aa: CASSEGQHTDTQYF; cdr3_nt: TGTGCCAGCAGTGAGGGACAGCACACAGATACGCAGTATTTT
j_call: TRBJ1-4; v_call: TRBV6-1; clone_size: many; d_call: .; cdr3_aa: CASSEFKNNVNEKLFF; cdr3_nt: TGTGCCAGCAGCGAATTTAAAAATAACGTTAATGAAAAACTGTTTTTT
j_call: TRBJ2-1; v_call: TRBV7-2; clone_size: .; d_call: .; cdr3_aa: CASSLVTRKQFF; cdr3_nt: TGTGCCAGCAGCTTAGTGACCCGTAAGCAGTTCTTC
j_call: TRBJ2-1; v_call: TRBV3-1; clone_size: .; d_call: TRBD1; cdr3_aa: CASSLRDRGDNEQFF; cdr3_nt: TGTGCCAGCAGTCTCCGGGACAGGGGAGACAATGAGCAGTTCTTC
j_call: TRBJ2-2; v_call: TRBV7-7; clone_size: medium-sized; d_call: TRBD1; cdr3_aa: CASSFSTGAYTGELFF; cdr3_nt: TGTGCTAGCAGCTTTTCGACAGGGGCTTACACCGGGGAGCTGTTTTTT
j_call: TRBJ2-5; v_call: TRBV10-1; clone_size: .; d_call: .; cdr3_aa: CASSESRLANQETQYF; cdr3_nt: TGCGCCAGCAGTGAGTCTCGCCTAGCCAACCAAGAGACCCAGTACTTC
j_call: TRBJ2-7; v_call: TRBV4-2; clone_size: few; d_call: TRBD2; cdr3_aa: CASSHGLAGTEQYF; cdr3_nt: TGTGCCAGCAGCCATGGACTAGCGGGTACCGAGCAGTACTTC
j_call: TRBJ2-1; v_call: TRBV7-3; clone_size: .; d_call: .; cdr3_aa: CASRRGDEQFF; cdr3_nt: TGTGCCAGCAGGCGTGGTGATGAGCAGTTCTTC
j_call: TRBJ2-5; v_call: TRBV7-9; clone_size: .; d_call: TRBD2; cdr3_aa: CASSLAGGGETQYF; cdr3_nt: TGTGCCAGCAGCTTAGCGGGCGGGGGAGAGACCCAGTACTTC
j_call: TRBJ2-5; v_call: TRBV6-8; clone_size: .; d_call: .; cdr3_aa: CASGSTQEEFF; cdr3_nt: TGTGCCAGCGGGTCTACGCAGGAGGAGTTCTTC
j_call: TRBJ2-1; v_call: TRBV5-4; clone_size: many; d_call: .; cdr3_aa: CASSFGTNSYNEQFF; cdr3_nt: TGTGCCAGCAGCTTCGGGACAAACTCCTACAATGAGCAGTTCTTC
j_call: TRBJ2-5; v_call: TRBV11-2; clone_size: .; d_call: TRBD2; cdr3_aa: CASSLRDSSGGAVLFF; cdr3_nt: TGTGCCAGCAGCTTAAGGGATTCTAGCGGGGGCGCCGTTTTGTTCTTC
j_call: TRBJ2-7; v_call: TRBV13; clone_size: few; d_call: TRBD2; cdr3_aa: CASSLGASGRVYEQYF; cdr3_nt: TGTGCCAGCAGCTTAGGGGCTAGCGGGAGAGTTTACGAGCAGTACTTC
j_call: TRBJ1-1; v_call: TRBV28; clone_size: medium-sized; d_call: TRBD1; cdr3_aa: CASSLPEGAQLRAFF; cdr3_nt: TGTGCCAGCAGTTTGCCGGAGGGGGCTCAACTACGAGCTTTCTTT
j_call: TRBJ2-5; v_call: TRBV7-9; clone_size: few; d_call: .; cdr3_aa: CASSLGTLGGGGEQYF; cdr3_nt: TGTGCCAGCAGCTTAGGAACGCTTGGGGGAGGGGGTGAGCAGTACTTC
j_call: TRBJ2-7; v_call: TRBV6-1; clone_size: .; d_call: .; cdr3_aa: CASRKRDGYEQYF; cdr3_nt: TGTGCCAGCAGAAAACGGGACGGCTACGAGCAGTACTTC
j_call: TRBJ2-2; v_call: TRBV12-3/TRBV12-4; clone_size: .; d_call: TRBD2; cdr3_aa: CASSLRGANTGELFF; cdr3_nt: TGTGCCAGCAGTTTGCGGGGGGCGAACACCGGGGAGCTGTTTTTT
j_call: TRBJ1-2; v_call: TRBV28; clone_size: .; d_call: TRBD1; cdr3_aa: CASSLTGGGYGYTF; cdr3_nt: TGTGCCAGCAGCCTAACAGGGGGCGGCTATGGCTACACCTTC
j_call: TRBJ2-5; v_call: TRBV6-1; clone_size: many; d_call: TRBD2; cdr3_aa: CASSRGLAGGETQYF; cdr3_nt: TGTGCCAGCAGTCGGGGACTAGCGGGAGGGGAGACCCAGTACTTC
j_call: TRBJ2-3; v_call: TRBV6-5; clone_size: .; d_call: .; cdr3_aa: CASSSPSATQYF; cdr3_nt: TGTGCCAGCAGCTCCCCGTCAGCTACGCAGTATTTC
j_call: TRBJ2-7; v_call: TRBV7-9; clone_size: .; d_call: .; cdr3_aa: CASSPETDTQYF; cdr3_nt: TGTGCCAGCAGCCCTGAAACAGATACGCAGTACTTC
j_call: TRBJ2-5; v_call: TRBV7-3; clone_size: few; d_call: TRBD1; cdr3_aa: CASSLKPSPPGQTSVGTQYF; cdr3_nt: TGTGCCAGCAGCTTAAAGCCCTCTCCCCCGGGACAGACGTCCGTGGGGACCCAGTACTTC
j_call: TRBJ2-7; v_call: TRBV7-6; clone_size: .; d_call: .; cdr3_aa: CASSYTGHPYEQYF; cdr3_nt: TGTGCCAGCAGCTACACAGGGCACCCCTACGAGCAGTACTTC
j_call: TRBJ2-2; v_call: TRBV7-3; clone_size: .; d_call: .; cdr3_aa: CASSLGGRNTGELFF; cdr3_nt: TGTGCCAGCAGCTTAGGAGGGCGTAACACCGGGGAGCTGTTTTTT
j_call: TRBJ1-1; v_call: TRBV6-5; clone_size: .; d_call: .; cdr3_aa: CASSYAVRMNTEAFF; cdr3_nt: TGTGCCAGCAGTTACGCAGTCCGGATGAACACTGAAGCTTTCTTT
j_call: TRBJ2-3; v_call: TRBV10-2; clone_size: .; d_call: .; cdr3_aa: CASSESGSRTDTQYF; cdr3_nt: TGCGCCAGCAGTGAATCGGGGTCTCGCACAGATACGCAGTATTTT
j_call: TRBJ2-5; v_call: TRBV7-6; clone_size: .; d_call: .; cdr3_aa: CASSRQAGEETQYF; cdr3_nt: TGTGCCAGCAGTCGACAGGCTGGCGAGGAGACCCAGTACTTC
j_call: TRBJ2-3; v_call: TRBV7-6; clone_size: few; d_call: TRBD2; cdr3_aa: CASSSSGTSGVTDTQYF; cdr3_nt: TGTGCCAGCAGCTCCTCCGGGACTAGCGGGGTCACAGATACGCAGTATTTT
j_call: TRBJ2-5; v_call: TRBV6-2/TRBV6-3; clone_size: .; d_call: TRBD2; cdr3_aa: CASTLLAGVGETQYF; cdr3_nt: TGTGCCAGCACCCTACTAGCGGGAGTAGGAGAGACCCAGTACTTC
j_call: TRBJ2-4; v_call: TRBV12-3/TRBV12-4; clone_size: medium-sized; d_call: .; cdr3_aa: CASSFGGLAKNIQYF; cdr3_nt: TGTGCCAGCAGTTTTGGAGGGTTAGCCAAAAACATTCAGTACTTC
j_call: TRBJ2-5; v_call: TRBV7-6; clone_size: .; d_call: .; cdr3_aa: CASSPTGGRGKETQYF; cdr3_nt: TGTGCCAGCAGCCCCACCGGGGGACGAGGCAAAGAGACCCAGTACTTC
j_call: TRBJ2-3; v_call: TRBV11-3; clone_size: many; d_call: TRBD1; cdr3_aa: CASSLPRTGPDTQYF; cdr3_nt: TGTGCCAGCAGCTTACCACGGACAGGGCCAGATACGCAGTATTTT
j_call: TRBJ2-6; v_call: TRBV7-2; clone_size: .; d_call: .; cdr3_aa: CASSFALSGANVLTF; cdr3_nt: TGTGCCAGCAGCTTTGCTCTCTCTGGGGCCAACGTCCTGACTTTC
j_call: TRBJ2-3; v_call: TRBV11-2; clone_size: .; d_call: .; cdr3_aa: CASSSVTDTQYF; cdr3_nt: TGTGCCAGCAGCTCAGTTACAGATACGCAGTATTTT
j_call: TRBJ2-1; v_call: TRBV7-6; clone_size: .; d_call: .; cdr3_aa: CASSRGSSYNEQFF; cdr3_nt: TGTGCCAGCAGCAGGGGGTCGTCCTACAATGAGCAGTTCTTC
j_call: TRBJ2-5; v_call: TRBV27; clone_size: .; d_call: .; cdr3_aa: CASSLDVGTQYF; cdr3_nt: TGTGCCAGCAGTTTGGACGTTGGGACCCAGTACTTC
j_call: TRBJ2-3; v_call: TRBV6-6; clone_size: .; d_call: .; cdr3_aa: CASRSGLSTDTQYF; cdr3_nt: TGTGCCAGCAGATCAGGGCTTAGCACAGATACGCAGTATTTT
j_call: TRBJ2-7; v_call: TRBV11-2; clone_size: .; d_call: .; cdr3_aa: CASSFGGTYEQYF; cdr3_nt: TGTGCCAGCAGCTTCGGTGGGACCTACGAGCAGTACTTC
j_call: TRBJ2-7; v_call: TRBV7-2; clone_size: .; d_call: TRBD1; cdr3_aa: CASKNRGDFYEQYF; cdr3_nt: TGTGCCAGCAAGAACAGGGGGGATTTCTACGAGCAGTACTTC
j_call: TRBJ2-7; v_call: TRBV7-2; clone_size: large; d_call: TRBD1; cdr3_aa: CASSIDRVYEQYF; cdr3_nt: TGTGCCAGCAGCATCGACAGGGTCTACGAGCAGTACTTC
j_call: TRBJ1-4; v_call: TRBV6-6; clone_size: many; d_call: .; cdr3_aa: CASSYRQLTNEKLFF; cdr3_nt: TGTGCCAGCAGTTACCGGCAGTTAACCAATGAAAAACTGTTTTTT
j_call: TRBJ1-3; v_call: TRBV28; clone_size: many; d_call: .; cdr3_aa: CASSLNPRGARSGNTIYF; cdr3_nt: TGTGCCAGCAGTTTAAATCCCCGTGGAGCGCGCTCTGGAAACACCATATATTTT
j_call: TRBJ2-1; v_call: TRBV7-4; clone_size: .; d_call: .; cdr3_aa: CASSLVLTHLDNEQFF; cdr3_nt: TGTGCCAGCAGCTTAGTCCTTACTCACCTCGACAATGAGCAGTTCTTC
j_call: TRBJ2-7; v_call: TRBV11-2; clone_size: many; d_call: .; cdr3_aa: CASSLDRNGYLDSPLHF; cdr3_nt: TGTGCCAGCAGCTTAGATCGGAATGGGTACCTTGATTCACCCCTCCACTTC
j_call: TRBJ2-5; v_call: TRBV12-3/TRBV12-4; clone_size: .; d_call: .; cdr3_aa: CASSSSWGGNRVQETQYF; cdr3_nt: TGTGCCAGCAGTTCCTCTTGGGGGGGGAACAGGGTCCAAGAGACCCAGTACTTC
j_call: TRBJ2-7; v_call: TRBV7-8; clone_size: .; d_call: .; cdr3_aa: CASSLAGSVYEQYF; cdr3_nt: TGTGCCAGCAGCTTAGCGGGGAGTGTCTACGAGCAGTACTTC
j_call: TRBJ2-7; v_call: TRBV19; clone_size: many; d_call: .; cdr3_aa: CASSIAQGREQYF; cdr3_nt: TGTGCCAGTAGTATAGCCCAGGGTCGGGAGCAGTACTTC
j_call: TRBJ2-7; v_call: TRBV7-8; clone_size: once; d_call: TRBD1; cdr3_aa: CASSKNPGQGYEQYF; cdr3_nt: TGTGCCAGCAGCAAAAATCCCGGACAGGGCTACGAGCAGTACTTC
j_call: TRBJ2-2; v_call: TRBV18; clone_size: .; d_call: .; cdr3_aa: CASSPLDSATGELFF; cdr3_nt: TGTGCCAGCTCACCTCTCGACAGTGCAACCGGGGAGCTGTTTTTT
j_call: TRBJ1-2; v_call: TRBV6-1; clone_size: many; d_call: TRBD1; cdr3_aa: CASATGGASYTF; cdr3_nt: TGTGCCAGCGCAACAGGGGGGGCCAGCTACACCTTC
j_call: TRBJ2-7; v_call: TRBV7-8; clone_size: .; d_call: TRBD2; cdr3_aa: CASSNRLAGSSYEQYF; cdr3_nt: TGTGCCAGCAGCAACAGACTAGCCGGTAGCTCCTACGAGCAGTACTTC
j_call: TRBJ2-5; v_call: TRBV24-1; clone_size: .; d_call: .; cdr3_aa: CATMGRAQRETQYF; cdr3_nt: TGTGCCACCATGGGCAGGGCCCAAAGAGAGACCCAGTACTTC